Included here is one T cell receptor (beta chain) sequence, with context. What it binds is unknown. The data belong to a study of monozygotic twins with inflammatory bowel disease. General study points: Healthy co-twins had higher TCRbeta inverse Simpson diversity than their IBD twins.

Total RNA input per TCR library was approximately 3.5 ug. cDNA was produced in eight separate reactions per sample. The study subjected TCRalpha and TCRbeta cDNA to two nested PCRs of 16 and 9 cycles. TCRdb reprocessed the 5' RACE reads and stores each CDR3 protein as one record, lacking DNA. The repertoire shows about 330,000 distinct CDR3 sequences; the top ten hold roughly 2%. The CDR3 loop spans 16 amino acids. Looked up from germline, CDR1 is SGHDT and CDR2 is YYEEEE. Sequencing was done on a sample of blood. This clonotype was obtained from a human donor with ulcerative colitis or Crohn's disease, or a healthy co-twin of an affected twin (not recorded which). The rearrangement uses TRBV5-6 and TRBJ1-1. The CDR3 here is CASSLAAGSGQTEAFF.